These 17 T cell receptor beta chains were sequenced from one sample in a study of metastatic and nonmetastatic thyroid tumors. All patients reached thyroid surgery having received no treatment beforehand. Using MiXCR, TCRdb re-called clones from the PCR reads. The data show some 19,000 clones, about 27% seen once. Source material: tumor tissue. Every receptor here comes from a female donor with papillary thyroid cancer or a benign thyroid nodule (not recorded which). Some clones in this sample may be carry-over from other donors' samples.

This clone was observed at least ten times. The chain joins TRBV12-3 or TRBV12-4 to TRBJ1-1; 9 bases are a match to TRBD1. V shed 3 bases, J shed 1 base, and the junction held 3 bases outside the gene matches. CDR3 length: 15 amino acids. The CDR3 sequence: CASSLGTGPNTEAFF. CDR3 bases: TGTGCCAGCAGTTTGGGGACAGGGCCGAACACTGAAGCTTTCTTT.

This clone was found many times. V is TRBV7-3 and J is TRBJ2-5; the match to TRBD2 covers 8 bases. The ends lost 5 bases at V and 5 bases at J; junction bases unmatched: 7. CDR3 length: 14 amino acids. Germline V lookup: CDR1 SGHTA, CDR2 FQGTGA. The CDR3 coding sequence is TGTGCCAGCAGCCCGGGACTAGGGAGCGAGACCCAGTACTTC. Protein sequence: CASSPGLGSETQYF. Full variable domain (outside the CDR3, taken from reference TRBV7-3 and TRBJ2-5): GAGVSQTPSNKVTEKGKYVELRCDPISGHTALYWYRQSLGQGPEFLIYFQGTGAADDSGLPNDRFFAVRPEGSVSTLKIQRTERGDSAVYLCASSPGLGSETQYFGPGTRLLVL.

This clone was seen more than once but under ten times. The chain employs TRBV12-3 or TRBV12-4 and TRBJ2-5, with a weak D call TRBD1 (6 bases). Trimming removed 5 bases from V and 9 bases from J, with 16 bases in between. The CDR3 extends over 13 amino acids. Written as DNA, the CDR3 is TGTGCCAGCAGTCCAGGGGTCCTTGGGGCCCAGTACTTC. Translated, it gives CASSPGVLGAQYF.

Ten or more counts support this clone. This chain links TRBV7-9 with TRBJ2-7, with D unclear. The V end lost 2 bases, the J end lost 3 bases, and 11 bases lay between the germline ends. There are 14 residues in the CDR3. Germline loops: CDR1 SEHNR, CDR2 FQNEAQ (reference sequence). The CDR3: CASSLIDTHYEQYF. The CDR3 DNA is TGTGCCAGCAGCTTAATAGACACACACTACGAGCAGTACTTC.

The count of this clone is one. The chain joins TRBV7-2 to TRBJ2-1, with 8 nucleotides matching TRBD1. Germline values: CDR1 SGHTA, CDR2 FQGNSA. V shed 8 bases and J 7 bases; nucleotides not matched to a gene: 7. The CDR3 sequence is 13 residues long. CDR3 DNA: TGTGCCAGCCGGGACAGGCCCACGAATGAGCAGTTCTTC. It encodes CASRDRPTNEQFF.

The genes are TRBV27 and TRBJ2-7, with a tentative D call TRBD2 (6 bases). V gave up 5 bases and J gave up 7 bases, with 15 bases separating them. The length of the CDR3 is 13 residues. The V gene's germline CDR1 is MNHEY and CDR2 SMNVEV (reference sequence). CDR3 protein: CASSVRRAGEQYF. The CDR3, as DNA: TGTGCCAGCAGTGTCAGGAGGGCGGGTGAGCAGTACTTC.

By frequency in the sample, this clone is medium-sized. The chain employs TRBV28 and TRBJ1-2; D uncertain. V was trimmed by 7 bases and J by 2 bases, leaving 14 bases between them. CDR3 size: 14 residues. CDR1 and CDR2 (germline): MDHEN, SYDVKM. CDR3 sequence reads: CASNPLWVNYGYTF. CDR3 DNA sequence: TGTGCCAGCAACCCACTATGGGTGAACTATGGCTACACCTTC.

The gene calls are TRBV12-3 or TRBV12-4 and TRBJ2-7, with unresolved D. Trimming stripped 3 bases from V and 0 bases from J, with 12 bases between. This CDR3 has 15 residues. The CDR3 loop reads CASSFSGGTSYEQYF. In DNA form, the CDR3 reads TGTGCCAGCAGTTTTAGTGGCGGCACCTCCTACGAGCAGTACTTC.

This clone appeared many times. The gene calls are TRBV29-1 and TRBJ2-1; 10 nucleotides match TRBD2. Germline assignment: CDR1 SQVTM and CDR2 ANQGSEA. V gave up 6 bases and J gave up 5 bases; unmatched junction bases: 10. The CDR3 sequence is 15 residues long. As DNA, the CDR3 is TGCAGCGTCCAAGGGCTAGCGGGAGAGCACAATGAGCAGTTCTTC. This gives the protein CSVQGLAGEHNEQFF.

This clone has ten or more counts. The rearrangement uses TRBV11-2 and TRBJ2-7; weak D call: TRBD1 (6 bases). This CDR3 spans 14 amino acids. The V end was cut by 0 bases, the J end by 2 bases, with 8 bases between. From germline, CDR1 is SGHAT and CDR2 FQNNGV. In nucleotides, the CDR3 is TGTGCCAGCAGCTTAGATCCAGGGGCCTACGAGCAGTACTTC. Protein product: CASSLDPGAYEQYF.

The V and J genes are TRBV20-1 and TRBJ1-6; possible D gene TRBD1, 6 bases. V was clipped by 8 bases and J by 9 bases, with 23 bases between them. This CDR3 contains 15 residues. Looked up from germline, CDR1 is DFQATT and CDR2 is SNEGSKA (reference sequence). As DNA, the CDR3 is TGCAGTTCCCCAAAGGTACAGGGAGGGTTTTCACCCCTCCACTTT. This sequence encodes CSSPKVQGGFSPLHF.

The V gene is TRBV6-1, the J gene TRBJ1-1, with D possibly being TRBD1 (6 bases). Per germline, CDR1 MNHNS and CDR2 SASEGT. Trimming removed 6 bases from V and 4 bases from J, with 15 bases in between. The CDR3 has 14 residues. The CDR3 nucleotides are TGTGCCAGCAGAGCACCGGGGGGCGGCACTGAAGCTTTCTTT. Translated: CASRAPGGGTEAFF.

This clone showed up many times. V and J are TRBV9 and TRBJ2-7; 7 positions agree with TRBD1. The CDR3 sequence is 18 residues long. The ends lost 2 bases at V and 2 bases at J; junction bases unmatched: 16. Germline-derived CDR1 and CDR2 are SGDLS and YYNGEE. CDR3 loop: CASSVSPNDRAPTYEQYF. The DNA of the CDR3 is TGTGCCAGCAGCGTCAGTCCTAACGACAGGGCCCCAACCTACGAGCAGTACTTC. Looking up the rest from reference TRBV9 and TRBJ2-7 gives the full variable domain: DSGVTQTPKHLITATGQRVTLRCSPRSGDLSVYWYQQSLDQGLQFLIQYYNGEERAKGNILERFSAQQFPDLHSELNLSSLELGDSALYFCASSVSPNDRAPTYEQYFGPGTRLTVT.

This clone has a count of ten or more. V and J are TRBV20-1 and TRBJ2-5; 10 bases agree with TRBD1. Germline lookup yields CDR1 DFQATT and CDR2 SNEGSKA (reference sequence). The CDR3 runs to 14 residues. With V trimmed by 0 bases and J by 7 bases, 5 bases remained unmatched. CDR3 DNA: TGCAGTGCTAGAGAATGGACAGGGGGACCGACCCAGTACTTC. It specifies CSAREWTGGPTQYF.

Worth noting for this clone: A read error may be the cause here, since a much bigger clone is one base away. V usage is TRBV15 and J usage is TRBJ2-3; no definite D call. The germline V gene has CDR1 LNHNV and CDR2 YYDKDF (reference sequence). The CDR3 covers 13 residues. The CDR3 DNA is TGTGCCACCAACAGAGATATCGCAGATACGCAGTATTTT. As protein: CATNRDIADTQYF.

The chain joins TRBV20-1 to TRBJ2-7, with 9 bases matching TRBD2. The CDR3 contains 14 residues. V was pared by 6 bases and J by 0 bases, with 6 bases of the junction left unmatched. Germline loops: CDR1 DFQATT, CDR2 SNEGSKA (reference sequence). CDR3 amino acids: CSAEAGGDSYEQYF. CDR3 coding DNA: TGCAGTGCCGAAGCGGGGGGCGACTCCTACGAGCAGTACTTC.

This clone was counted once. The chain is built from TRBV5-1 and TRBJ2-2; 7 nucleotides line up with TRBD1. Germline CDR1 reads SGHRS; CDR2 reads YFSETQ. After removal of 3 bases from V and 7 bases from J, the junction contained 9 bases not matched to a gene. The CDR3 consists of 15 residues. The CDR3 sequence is CASSYGDSGGGELFF. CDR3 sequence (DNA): TGCGCCAGCAGCTACGGGGACAGCGGCGGCGGGGAGCTGTTTTTT.